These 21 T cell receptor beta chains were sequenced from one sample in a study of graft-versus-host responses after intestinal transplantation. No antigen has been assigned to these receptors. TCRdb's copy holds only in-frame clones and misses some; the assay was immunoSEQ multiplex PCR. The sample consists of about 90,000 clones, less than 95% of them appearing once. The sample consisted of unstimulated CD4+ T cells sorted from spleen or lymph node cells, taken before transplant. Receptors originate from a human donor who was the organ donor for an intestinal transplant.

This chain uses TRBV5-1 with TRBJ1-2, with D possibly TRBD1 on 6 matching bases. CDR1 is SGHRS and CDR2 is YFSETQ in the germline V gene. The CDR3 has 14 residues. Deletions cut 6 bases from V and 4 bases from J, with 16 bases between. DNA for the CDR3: TGCGCCAGCAAAACTGGACAGTCCCTCTATGGCTACACCTTC. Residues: CASKTGQSLYGYTF.

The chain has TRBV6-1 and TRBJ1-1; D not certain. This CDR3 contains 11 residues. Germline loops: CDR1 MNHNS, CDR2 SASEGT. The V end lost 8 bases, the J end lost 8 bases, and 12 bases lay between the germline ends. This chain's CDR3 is CASSEPPEAFF. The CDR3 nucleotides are TGTGCCAGCTCAGAACCGCCCGAAGCTTTCTTT.

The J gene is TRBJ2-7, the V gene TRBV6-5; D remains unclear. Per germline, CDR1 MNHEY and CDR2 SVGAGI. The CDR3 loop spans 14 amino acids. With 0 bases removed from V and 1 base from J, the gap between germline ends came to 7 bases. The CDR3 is CASSYSEWSYEQYF. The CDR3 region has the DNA TGTGCCAGCAGTTACTCCGAGTGGTCCTACGAGCAGTACTTC.

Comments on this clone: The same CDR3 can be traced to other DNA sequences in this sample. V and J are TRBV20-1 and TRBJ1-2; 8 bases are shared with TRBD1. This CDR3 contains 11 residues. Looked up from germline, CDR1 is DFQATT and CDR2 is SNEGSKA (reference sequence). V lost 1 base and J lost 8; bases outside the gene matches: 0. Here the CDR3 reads CSARGQGGYTF. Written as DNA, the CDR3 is TGCAGTGCTAGAGGACAGGGGGGCTACACCTTC.

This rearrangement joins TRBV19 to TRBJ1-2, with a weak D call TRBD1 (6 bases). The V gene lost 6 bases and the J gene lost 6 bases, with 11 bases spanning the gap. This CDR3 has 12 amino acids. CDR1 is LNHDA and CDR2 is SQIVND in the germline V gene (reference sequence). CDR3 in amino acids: CASRKQGNGYTF. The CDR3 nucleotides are TGTGCCAGTAGAAAACAGGGAAATGGCTACACCTTC.

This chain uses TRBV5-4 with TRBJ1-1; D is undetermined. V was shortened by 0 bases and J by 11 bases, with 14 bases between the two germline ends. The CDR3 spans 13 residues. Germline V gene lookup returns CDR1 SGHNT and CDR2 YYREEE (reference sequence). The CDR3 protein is CASSLAGRLDAFF. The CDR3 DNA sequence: TGTGCCAGCAGCTTGGCCGGGAGGTTGGACGCTTTCTTT.

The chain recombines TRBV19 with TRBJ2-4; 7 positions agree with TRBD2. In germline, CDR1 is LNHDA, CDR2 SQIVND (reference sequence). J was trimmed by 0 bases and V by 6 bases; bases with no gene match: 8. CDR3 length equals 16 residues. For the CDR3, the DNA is TGTGCCAGTAGACCGGGGAGGGGTATAGCCAAAAACATTCAGTACTTC. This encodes CASRPGRGIAKNIQYF. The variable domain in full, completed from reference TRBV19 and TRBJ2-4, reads DGGITQSPKYLFRKEGQNVTLSCEQNLNHDAMYWYRQDPGQGLRLIYYSQIVNDFQKGDIAEGYSVSREKKESFPLTVTSAQKNPTAFYLCASRPGRGIAKNIQYFGAGTRLSVL.

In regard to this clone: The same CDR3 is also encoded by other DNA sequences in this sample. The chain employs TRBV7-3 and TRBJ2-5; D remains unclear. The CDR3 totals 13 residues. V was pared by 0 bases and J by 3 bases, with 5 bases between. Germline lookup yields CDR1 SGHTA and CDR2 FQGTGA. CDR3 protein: CASSLTREETQYF. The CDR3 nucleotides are TGTGCCAGCAGCTTAACTCGGGAAGAGACCCAGTACTTC.

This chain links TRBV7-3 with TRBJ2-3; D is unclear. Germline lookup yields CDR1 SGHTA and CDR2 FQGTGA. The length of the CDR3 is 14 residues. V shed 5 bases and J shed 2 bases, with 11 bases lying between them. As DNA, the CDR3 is TGTGCCAGCAGCCCTGCCGGTGTCACAGATACGCAGTATTTT. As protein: CASSPAGVTDTQYF.

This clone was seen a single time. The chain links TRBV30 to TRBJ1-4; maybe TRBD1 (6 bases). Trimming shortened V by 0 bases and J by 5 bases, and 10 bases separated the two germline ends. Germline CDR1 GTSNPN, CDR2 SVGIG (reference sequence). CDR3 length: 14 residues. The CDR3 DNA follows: TGTGCCTGGAGTGTCGACAGGAAAAATGAAAAACTGTTTTTT. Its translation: CAWSVDRKNEKLFF.

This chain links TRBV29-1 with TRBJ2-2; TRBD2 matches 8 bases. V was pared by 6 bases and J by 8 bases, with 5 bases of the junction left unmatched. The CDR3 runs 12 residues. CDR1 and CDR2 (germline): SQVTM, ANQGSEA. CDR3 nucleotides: TGCAGCGTGGGGACTAGTGCGGGGGAGCTGTTTTTT. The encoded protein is CSVGTSAGELFF.

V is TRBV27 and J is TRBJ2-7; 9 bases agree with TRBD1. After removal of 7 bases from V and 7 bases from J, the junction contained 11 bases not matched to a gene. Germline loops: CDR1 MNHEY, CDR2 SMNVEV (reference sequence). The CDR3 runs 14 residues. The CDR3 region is CASKSLQGAYEQYF. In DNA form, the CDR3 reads TGTGCCAGCAAATCCTTACAGGGGGCATATGAGCAGTACTTC.

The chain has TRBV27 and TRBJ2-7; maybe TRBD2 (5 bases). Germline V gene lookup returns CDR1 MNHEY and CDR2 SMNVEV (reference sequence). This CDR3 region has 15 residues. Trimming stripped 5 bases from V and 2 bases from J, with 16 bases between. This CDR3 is CASSPAGAYPYEQYF. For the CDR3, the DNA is TGTGCCAGCAGTCCCGCGGGCGCATATCCCTACGAGCAGTACTTC.

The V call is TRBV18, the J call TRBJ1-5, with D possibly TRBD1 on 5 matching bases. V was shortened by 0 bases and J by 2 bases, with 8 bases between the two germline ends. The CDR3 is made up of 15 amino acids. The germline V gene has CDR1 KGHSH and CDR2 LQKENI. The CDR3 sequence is CASSPPGGGNQPQHF. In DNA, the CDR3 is TGTGCCAGCTCACCACCGGGGGGGGGCAATCAGCCCCAGCATTTT.

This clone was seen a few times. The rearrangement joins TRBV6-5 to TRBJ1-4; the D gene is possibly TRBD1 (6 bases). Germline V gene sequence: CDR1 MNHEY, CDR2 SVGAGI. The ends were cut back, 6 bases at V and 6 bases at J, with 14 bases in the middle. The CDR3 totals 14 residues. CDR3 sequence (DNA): TGTGCCAGCAGCCCGTGGGACACCTATGAAAAACTGTTTTTT. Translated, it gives CASSPWDTYEKLFF.

The CDR3 protein is CASSFFGVAPYEQYF. CDR3 DNA sequence: TGTGCCAGCAGTTTCTTCGGAGTAGCCCCCTACGAGCAGTACTTC. The gene calls are TRBV28 and TRBJ2-7; D remains ambiguous. Deletions cut 3 bases from V and 2 bases from J, with 14 bases between. The CDR3 covers 15 residues. CDR1 is MDHEN, CDR2 SYDVKM, per germline.

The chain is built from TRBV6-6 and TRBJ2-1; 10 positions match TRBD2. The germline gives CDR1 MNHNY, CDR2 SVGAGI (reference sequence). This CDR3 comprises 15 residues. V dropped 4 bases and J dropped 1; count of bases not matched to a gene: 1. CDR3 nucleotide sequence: TGTGCCAGCAGTTGGACTAGCGGATCCTACAATGAGCAGTTCTTC. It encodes CASSWTSGSYNEQFF.

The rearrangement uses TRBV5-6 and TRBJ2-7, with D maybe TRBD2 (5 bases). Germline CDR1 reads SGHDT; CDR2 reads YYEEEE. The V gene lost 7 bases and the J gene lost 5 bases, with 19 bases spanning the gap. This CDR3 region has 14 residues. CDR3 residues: CASGPTRSRHEQYF. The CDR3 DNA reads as TGTGCCAGCGGCCCCACTAGATCCCGGCACGAGCAGTACTTC.

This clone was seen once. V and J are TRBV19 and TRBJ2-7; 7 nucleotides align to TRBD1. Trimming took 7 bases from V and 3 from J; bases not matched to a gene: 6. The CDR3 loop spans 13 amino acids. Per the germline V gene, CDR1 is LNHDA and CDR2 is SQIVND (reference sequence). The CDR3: CASILRGRYEQYF. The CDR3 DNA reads TGTGCCAGTATATTGAGGGGGCGCTACGAGCAGTACTTC. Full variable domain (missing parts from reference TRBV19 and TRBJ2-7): DGGITQSPKYLFRKEGQNVTLSCEQNLNHDAMYWYRQDPGQGLRLIYYSQIVNDFQKGDIAEGYSVSREKKESFPLTVTSAQKNPTAFYLCASILRGRYEQYFGPGTRLTVT.

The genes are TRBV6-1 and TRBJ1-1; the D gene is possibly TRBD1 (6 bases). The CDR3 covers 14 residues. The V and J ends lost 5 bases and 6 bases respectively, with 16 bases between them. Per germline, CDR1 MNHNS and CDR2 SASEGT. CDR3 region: CASSPRGMGPEAFF. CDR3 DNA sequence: TGTGCCAGCAGTCCAAGGGGGATGGGGCCTGAAGCTTTCTTT.

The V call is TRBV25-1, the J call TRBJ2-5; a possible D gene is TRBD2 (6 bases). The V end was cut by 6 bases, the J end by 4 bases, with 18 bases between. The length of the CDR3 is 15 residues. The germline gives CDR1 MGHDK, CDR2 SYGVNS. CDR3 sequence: CASRHGGAAGETQYF. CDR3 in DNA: TGTGCCAGCAGACATGGCGGGGCGGCCGGAGAGACCCAGTACTTC.